This TCR beta chain was recovered during a study of blood T cell repertoires in COVID-19. Background on the study: COVID-19 samples collected from the United States, Italy and Spain covered acute and convalescent phases.

In the authors' workflow: From reference gene primer amplification, estimates of nucleated cell counts were derived. Repertoires were generated with immunoSEQ multiplex PCR, while TCRdb's copy carries only in-frame clones and drops some. V and J calls and clone size are those listed in that table; D and trimming were worked out from the DNA. This table holds 150,000 to 200,000 clones, approximately 91% found once. This clone was counted a few times. CDR1 and CDR2 (germline): MGHRA, YSYEKL. The CDR3 consists of 15 residues. V lost 1 base to trimming and J lost 2 bases; unmatched junction nucleotides: 3.

The clonotype originates from a man between 65 and 85 years old with active or convalescent COVID-19. Sample: peripheral blood. The chain is built from TRBV4-1 and TRBJ2-7, with 9 bases fitting TRBD1. CDR3 protein: CASSQADRGTYEQYF. Here the CDR3 DNA reads TGCGCCAGCAGCCAAGCGGACAGGGGTACCTACGAGCAGTACTTC.